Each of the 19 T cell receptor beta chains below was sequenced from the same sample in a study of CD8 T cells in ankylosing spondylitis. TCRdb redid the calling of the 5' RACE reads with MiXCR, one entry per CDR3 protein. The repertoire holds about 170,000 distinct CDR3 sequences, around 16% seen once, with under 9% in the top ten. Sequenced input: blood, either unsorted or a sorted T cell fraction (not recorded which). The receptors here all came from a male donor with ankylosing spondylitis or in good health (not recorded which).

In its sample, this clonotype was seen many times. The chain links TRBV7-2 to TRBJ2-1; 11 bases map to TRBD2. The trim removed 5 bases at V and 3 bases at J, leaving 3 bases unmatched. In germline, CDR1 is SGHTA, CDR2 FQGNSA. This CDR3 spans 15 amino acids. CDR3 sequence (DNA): TGTGCCAGCAGCCCAGGACTAGCGGGCTACAATGAGCAGTTCTTC. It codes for CASSPGLAGYNEQFF.

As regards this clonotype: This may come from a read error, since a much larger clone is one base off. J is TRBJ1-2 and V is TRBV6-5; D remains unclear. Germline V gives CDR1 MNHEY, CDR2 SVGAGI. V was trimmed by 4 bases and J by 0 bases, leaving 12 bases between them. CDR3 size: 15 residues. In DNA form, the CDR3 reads TGTGCCAGCAGTTGCACCTCTCAGTCTAACTATGGCTACACCTTC. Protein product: CASSCTSQSNYGYTF.

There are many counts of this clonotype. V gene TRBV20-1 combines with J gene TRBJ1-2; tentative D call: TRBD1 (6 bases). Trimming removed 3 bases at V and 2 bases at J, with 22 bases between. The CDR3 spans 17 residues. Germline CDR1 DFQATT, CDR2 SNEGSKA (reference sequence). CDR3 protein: CSASPGGGTRGNYGYTF. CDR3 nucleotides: TGCAGTGCTAGCCCCGGGGGTGGGACAAGGGGAAACTATGGCTACACCTTC.

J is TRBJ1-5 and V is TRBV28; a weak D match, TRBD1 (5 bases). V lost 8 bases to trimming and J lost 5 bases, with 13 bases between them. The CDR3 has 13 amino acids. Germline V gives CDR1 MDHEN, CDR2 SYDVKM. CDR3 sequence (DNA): TGTGCCAGCCGCCGGGGGATGGATCAGCCCCAGCATTTT. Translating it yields CASRRGMDQPQHF.

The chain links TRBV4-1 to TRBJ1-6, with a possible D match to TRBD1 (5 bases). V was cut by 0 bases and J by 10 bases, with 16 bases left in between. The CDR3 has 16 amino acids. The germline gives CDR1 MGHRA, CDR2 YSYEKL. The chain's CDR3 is CASSQDIGQGRSPLHF. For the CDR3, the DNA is TGCGCCAGCAGCCAAGATATAGGGCAGGGACGATCACCCCTCCACTTT.

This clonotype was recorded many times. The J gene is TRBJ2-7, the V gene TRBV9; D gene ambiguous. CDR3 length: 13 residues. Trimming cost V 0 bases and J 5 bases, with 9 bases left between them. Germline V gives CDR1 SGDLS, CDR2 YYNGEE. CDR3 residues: CASSVEVRDEQYF. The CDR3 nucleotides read TGTGCCAGCAGCGTAGAAGTCCGGGACGAGCAGTACTTC.

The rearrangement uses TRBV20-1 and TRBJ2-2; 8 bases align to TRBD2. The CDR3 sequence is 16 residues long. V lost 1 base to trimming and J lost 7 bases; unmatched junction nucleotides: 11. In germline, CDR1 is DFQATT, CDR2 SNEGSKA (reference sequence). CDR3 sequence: CSARAASGRDSGELFF. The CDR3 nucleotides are TGCAGTGCTAGAGCGGCCAGCGGGAGAGATAGCGGGGAGCTGTTTTTT.

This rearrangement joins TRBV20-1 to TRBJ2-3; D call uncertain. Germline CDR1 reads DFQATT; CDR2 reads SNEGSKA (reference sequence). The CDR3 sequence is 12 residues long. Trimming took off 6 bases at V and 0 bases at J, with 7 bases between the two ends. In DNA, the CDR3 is TGCAGTGCCGGAGCTAGCACAGATACGCAGTATTTT. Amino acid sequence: CSAGASTDTQYF.

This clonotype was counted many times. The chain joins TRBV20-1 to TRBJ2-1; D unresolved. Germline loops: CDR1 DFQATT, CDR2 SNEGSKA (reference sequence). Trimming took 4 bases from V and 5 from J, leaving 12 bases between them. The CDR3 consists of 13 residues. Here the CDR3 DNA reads TGCAGTGCTATTACCTTTTCCGACAATGAGCAGTTCTTC. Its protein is CSAITFSDNEQFF.

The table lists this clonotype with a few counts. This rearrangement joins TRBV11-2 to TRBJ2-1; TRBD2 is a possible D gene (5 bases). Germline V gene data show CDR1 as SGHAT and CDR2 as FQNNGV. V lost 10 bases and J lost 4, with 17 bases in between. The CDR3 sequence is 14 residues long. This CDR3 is CAIDTPPGYNEQFF. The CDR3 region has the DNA TGTGCCATCGACACCCCTCCGGGGTACAATGAGCAGTTCTTC.

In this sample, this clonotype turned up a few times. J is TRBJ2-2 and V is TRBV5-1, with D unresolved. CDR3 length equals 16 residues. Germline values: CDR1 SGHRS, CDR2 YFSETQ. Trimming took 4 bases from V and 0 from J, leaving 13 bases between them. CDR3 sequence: CASSRRAPSNTGELFF. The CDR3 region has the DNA TGCGCCAGCAGCCGCCGGGCCCCCTCGAACACCGGGGAGCTGTTTTTT. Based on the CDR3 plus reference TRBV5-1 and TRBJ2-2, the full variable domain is KAGVTQTPRYLIKTRGQQVTLSCSPISGHRSVSWYQQTPGQGLQFLFEYFSETQRNKGNFPGRFSGRQFSNSRSEMNVSTLELGDSALYLCASSRRAPSNTGELFFGEGSRLTVL.

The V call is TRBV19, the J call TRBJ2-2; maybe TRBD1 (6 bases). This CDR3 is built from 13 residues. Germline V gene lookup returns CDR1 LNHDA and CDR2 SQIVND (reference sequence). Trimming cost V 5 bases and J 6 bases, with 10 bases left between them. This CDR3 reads CASSYRVAGELFF. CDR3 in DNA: TGTGCCAGTAGTTACAGGGTTGCCGGGGAGCTGTTTTTT.

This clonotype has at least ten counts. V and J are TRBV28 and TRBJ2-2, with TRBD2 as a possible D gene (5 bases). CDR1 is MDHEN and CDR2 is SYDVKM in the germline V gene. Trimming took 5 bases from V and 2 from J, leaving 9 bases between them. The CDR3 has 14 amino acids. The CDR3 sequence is CASSPDLNTGELFF. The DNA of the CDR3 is TGTGCCAGCAGTCCGGACTTAAACACCGGGGAGCTGTTTTTT.

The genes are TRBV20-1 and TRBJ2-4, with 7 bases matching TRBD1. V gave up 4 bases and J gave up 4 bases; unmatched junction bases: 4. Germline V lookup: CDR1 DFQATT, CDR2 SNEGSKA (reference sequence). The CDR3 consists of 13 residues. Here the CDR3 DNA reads TGCAGTGCTATTGGACAGGAGAAAAACATTCAGTACTTC. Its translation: CSAIGQEKNIQYF.

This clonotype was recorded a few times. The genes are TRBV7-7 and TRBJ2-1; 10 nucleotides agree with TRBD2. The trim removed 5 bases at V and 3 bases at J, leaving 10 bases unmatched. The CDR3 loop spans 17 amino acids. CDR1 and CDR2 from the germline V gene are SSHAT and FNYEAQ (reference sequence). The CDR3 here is CASSRNGASGSYNEQFF. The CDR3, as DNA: TGTGCCAGCAGCCGAAACGGGGCTAGCGGGAGCTACAATGAGCAGTTCTTC.

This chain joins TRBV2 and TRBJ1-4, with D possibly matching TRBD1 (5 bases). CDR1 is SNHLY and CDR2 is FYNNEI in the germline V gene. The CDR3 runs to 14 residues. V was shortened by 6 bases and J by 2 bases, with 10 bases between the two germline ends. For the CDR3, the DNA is TGTGCCAGCAGGGCAGGGTCGACTAATGAAAAACTGTTTTTT. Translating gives CASRAGSTNEKLFF.

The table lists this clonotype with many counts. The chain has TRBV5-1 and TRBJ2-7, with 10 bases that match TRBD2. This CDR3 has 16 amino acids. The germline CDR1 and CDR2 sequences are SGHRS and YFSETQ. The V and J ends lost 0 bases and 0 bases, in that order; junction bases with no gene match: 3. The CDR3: CASSLASSGSSYEQYF. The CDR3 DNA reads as TGCGCCAGCAGCTTGGCTTCTAGCGGGAGCTCCTACGAGCAGTACTTC. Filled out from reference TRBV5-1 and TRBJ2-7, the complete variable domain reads KAGVTQTPRYLIKTRGQQVTLSCSPISGHRSVSWYQQTPGQGLQFLFEYFSETQRNKGNFPGRFSGRQFSNSRSEMNVSTLELGDSALYLCASSLASSGSSYEQYFGPGTRLTVT.

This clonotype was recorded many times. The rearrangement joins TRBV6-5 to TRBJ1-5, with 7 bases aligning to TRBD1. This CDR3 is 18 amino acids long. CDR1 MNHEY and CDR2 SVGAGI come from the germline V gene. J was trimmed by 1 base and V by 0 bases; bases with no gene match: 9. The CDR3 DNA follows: TGTGCCAGCAGTTACTCGGGGCCGGCAGGGGGAAGCAATCAGCCCCAGCATTTT. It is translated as CASSYSGPAGGSNQPQHF.

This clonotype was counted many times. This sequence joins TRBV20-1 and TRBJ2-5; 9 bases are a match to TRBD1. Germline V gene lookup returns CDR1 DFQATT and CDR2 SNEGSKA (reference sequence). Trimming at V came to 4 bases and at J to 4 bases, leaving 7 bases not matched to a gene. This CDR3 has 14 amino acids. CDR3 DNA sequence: TGCAGTGCTACCACCGGGACAGGGTTAGAGACCCAGTACTTC. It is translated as CSATTGTGLETQYF.